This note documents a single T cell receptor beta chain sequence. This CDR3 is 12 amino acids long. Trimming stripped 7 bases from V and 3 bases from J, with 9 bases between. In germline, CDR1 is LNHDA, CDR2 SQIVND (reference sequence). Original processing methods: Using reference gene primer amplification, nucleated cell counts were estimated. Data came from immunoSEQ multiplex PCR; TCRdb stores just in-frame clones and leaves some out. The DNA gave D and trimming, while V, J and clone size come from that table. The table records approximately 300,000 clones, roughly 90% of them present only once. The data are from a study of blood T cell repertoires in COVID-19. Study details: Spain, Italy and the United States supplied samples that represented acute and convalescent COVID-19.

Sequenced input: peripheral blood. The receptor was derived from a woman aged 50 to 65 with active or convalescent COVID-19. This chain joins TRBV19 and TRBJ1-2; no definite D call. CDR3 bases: TGTGCCAGTATTGAGGGAGACTATGGCTACACCTTC. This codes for CASIEGDYGYTF. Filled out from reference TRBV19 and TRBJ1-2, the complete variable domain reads DGGITQSPKYLFRKEGQNVTLSCEQNLNHDAMYWYRQDPGQGLRLIYYSQIVNDFQKGDIAEGYSVSREKKESFPLTVTSAQKNPTAFYLCASIEGDYGYTFGSGTRLTVV.